Listed below are T cell receptor beta chains from one sample, sequenced in a study of T cells in Graves' hyperthyroidism and ophthalmopathy. In TCRdb, the multiplex PCR reads were re-called with MiXCR into one record per CDR3 protein. This table holds 490,000 or so distinct CDR3 sequences, roughly 22% found once. Sequences were obtained from blood. The receptors were gathered from a woman in her 70s with Graves' ophthalmopathy. Each CDR3 is given with its conserved first and last residue. Each record gives: V gene, J gene, D gene, clone size, CDR3 DNA, CDR3 protein. D genes are given only for firm matches. For some rows the clone size is stated as once, few or many, or as a class when expanded; others skip it.

V: TRBV7-9
J: TRBJ1-1
D: -
size: many
DNA: TGTGCCAGCAGCTTAGGAGGCAGCGCCGTAGCTTTCTTT
CDR3: CASSLGGSAVAFF

V: TRBV11-2
J: TRBJ1-2
D: TRBD1
size: -
DNA: TGTGCCAGCAGCAAGGGGACAGGGATAGGTGGCTACACCTTC
CDR3: CASSKGTGIGGYTF

V: TRBV20-1
J: TRBJ1-1
D: -
size: many
DNA: TGCAGTGCTAAGCAGGCCCTGAACACTGAAGCTTTCTTT
CDR3: CSAKQALNTEAFF

V: TRBV10-3
J: TRBJ1-2
D: -
size: -
DNA: TGTGCCATCAGGGAGACTCACGATGGAAACTATGGCTACACCTTC
CDR3: CAIRETHDGNYGYTF

V: TRBV3-1
J: TRBJ1-6
D: -
size: few
DNA: TGTGCCAGCAGTCAGGACGGACGAGGGGATTCACCCCTCCACTTT
CDR3: CASSQDGRGDSPLHF

V: TRBV7-8
J: TRBJ2-5
D: -
size: -
DNA: TGTGTCAGCAGCTCGTCCAGGGTGGCGGCGACCCAGTACTTC
CDR3: CVSSSSRVAATQYF

V: TRBV2
J: TRBJ1-2
D: -
size: many
DNA: TGTGCCAGCAGTGAGGCTGATTCCCCCTATGGCTACACCTTC
CDR3: CASSEADSPYGYTF

V: TRBV14
J: TRBJ1-5
D: TRBD1
size: -
DNA: TGTGCCAGCAGCCAAGATCCCAAGGACAGGCCCCGGAATCAGCCCCAGCATTTT
CDR3: CASSQDPKDRPRNQPQHF

V: TRBV6-2/TRBV6-3
J: TRBJ2-1
D: -
size: -
DNA: TGTGCCAGCGAAAGGTCCTACAATGGGCAGTTCTTC
CDR3: CASERSYNGQFF

V: TRBV5-1
J: TRBJ2-7
D: TRBD2
size: -
DNA: TGCGCCAGCAGCTTCATAAGCGGGGACTCCTACGAGCAGTACTTC
CDR3: CASSFISGDSYEQYF

V: TRBV9
J: TRBJ2-7
D: TRBD2
size: many
DNA: TGTGCCAGCAGCGTAGGGATAGCGGGGACCTACGAGCAGTACTTC
CDR3: CASSVGIAGTYEQYF

V: TRBV11-2
J: TRBJ1-1
D: TRBD1
size: many
DNA: TGTGCCAGCACTAGGGGGCGGTGGACTGAAGCTTTCTTT
CDR3: CASTRGRWTEAFF

V: TRBV12-5
J: TRBJ2-7
D: -
size: -
DNA: TGTGCTAGTGCGACAGGCCTCGACAAGCAGTACTTC
CDR3: CASATGLDKQYF

V: TRBV7-3
J: TRBJ2-7
D: TRBD1
size: few
DNA: TGTGCCAGCAGCTTAACAGGGGGCGACTACTACGAGCAGTACTTC
CDR3: CASSLTGGDYYEQYF

V: TRBV6-6
J: TRBJ1-1
D: -
size: few
DNA: TGTGCCAGCAGTTACAGAGCCTCGAACACTGAAGCTTTCTTT
CDR3: CASSYRASNTEAFF

V: TRBV3-1
J: TRBJ1-6
D: -
size: few
DNA: TGTGCCAGCAGCCAAGCCACGGAGTCACCCCTCCACTTT
CDR3: CASSQATESPLHF

V: TRBV7-8
J: TRBJ2-3
D: -
size: many
DNA: TGTGCCAGCAGCTCCGTGGGGGTTTACACAGATACGCAGTATTTT
CDR3: CASSSVGVYTDTQYF